This T cell receptor (beta chain) was observed in a study of shared clonotypes between healthy human individuals (dated by TCRdb to 2020 to 2021). For the study in its entirety: The cohort comprised a couple of women and three men aged 18 to 49 years. To estimate repertoire size and how much clonotype sharing occurs between individuals, the study deeply sequenced the blood TCR repertoires of several healthy adults. Per donor, leukapheresis produced somewhere between about 0.94 and 9 billion PBMCs. For each donor, CD4 naive and CD4 memory were each run on three plates, CD8 naive on two plates, and CD8 memory on one plate. To increase sequencing depth and limit assay-specific biases, TCR repertoire library preparation and sequencing were carried out by different laboratories using diverse techniques. Paper-wide results and their limitations: Sampling was limited to blood, and TCR repertoires in tissue likely differ from TCR repertoires in blood. Larger estimated clonotype richness was generally found for naive subsets than for memory subsets. Higher generation probabilities were observed for clonotypes shared by all four sorted-subset donors than for non-shared clonotypes. Roughly 5% of naive CD4, around 3.5% of naive CD8, approximately 2% of memory CD4, and about 0.4% of memory CD8 clonotypes were shared across several donors. Rarefaction of sorted-subset datasets indicated incomplete sequencing despite the large sequencing depth. The small number of donors limited the genetic and exposure-history diversity represented. Based on pairwise subsampling, the degree of clonotype sharing among donors was expected to be affected by sequencing depth.

On this clone: The clone's antigen remains unknown. Per-base quality was not reported, and no clone a single base away is much larger than it.

The donors were healthy, HIV-negative adults with no recently reported acute infections or vaccinations. Every donor was a Caucasian adult living in Nashville, Tennessee, USA. CD4+ T cells were enriched by magnetic negative selection, after which naive cells were positively selected on CD45RA and the negative fraction was taken as the memory subset. Blood was obtained by leukapheresis, after which PBMCs were separated by Ficoll-Histopaque density gradient centrifugation and cryopreserved in liquid nitrogen vapor phase. Purity and quantity of every magnetically sorted T cell population were checked by analytical flow cytometry. From each sorted fraction, genomic DNA was isolated and quantified by UV absorbance on a Nanodrop 2000c. CDR1 and CDR2, per the germline V gene, are SGHAT and FQNNGV. The junction shows trimming of 2 bases on V and 10 bases on J, plus 16 bases between the germline ends. From its cysteine to its phenylalanine, the CDR3 spans 14 amino acids. Only the CDR3 part of the read is kept: 42 bases, read in frame from the first base.

Using the deep immunoSEQ assay, TCR CDR3 regions were amplified from genomic DNA by multiplex PCR. Genomic DNA extracted from each cell subset was distributed evenly over all wells of several immunoSEQ 96-well plates, and each plate served as one replicate. For sorted subsets, about 200 ng genomic DNA, equal to some 30,000 T cell genomes, was loaded into each replicate PCR. The purified libraries were quantified using a Qubit 3.0 fluorometer, sized with a Bioanalyzer 2100, and then quantified again using the KAPA Library Quantification kit. A separate single-read 150-cycle Illumina NextSeq 550 flow cell was used to sequence each immunoSEQ 96-well plate. In the original analysis: Because the immunoSEQ output included only junctional sequences and no quality scores, the filtering could not be the same as the filtering used for full-length reads. To assign V/J genes and CDR3, sequences were annotated using PyIR, a Python wrapper for IgBLAST v1.9, with IMGT germline references. Reads were removed for weak V/J assignments (E-value above 1e-6), missing CDR3, stop codons, out-of-frame junctions, or ambiguous translated residues. V3J clonotypes were defined as sequences sharing the same inferred V gene, J gene, and CDR3 amino acid sequence. Percentage overlap between repertoires was computed as shared unique clonotypes divided by the size of the smaller repertoire. RTK rarefaction, the Chao1 estimator, and Recon v2.1 estimates of unobserved clonotypes were used to assess repertoire richness. For all TCRbeta clonotypes obtained by the gDNA method from a few donors, generation probabilities were computed with OLGA. The table was pulled from immuneACCESS by TCRdb, which kept in-frame rearrangements only. Such tables lose some clones; where checked, under half of the loss comes from unresolved V genes, and the rest has no known cause. For V, J and clone size, that table is used; D and trimming come from the DNA. This sample lists 2,100,000 or so clones; approximately 96% were detected once. The ten largest make up roughly 0.13% of the sample.

The sample consisted of naive CD4+ T cells sorted from blood. The cell subset or site label of this sample denotes: CD45RA+ positively selected. The chain couples TRBV11-2 to TRBJ2-3, with the identity of the D gene unclear. The sequence derives from a young man in good health. The CDR3 loop reads CASSLRNTPSSQYF. The bases are TGTGCCAGCAGCTTACGAAACACTCCCTCTTCGCAGTATTTT.